This T cell receptor beta chain was retrieved from a study of T cell responses to AZD1222 COVID-19 vaccine. Across the whole study: Doses given second, at about 4 or about 12 weeks, were pooled. Study-wide results and caveats: Clonal diversity was possibly underestimated; the donors were predominantly white British and more often female.

The length of the CDR3 is 13 residues. The germline CDR1 and CDR2 sequences are SGDLS and YYNGEE. The V and J ends lost 2 bases and 5 bases respectively, with 10 bases between them. Notes on this clone: Its antigen is not identified.

Sequencing used immunoSEQ multiplex PCR; TCRdb keeps in-frame clones, though not all of them. This table holds about 160,000 clones, 75% to 90% found once. The chain employs TRBV9 and TRBJ2-5; D is perhaps TRBD1 (6 bases). The receptor comes from an adult in good health. The specimen comprised peripheral blood, sampled on day 0 of AZD1222 vaccination. The CDR3: CASSVGQLETQYF. CDR3 nucleotide sequence: TGTGCCAGCAGCGTCGGACAGTTGGAGACCCAGTACTTC.